What follows are 21 T cell receptor beta chains derived from one specimen sequenced in a study of identical twins (dated by TCRdb to 2015 to 2016). The library was produced with 5' RACE. Sequencing used an Illumina HiSeq 2000. TCRdb's own reprocessing of the public reads used fastp at Q25 and MiXCR and kept productive beta chains. All rows with the same CDR3 protein become a single entry with the most common DNA and genes. The sample includes hundreds of thousands of distinct CDR3 sequences, with roughly an eighth observed a single time. The top ten clones comprise around 1.6% of the sample. These data are also associated with another study on yellow fever vaccine responses in identical twins.

Sequenced: PBMCs. Receptors originate from a young woman in good health.

This clonotype was observed at least ten times. The gene calls are TRBV5-1 and TRBJ1-1; no firm D call. The CDR3 length is 13 residues. CDR1 and CDR2 from the germline V gene are SGHRS and YFSETQ. V was cut by 0 bases and J by 2 bases, with 5 bases left in between. DNA of the CDR3: TGCGCCAGCAGCTTGGACTTCAACACTGAAGCTTTCTTT. Residues: CASSLDFNTEAFF.

This clonotype was counted between two and nine times. This chain connects TRBV27 to TRBJ2-3; 8 bases map to TRBD2. J lost 1 base, V lost 5 bases, and 5 bases had no gene match. Germline V CDR1 and CDR2: MNHEY, SMNVEV (reference sequence). The CDR3 runs to 15 residues. Written as DNA, the CDR3 is TGTGCCAGCAGTATGCGGGAGGCCCGCACAGATACGCAGTATTTT. The encoded protein is CASSMREARTDTQYF.

This clonotype was observed a handful of times. This chain uses TRBV10-3 with TRBJ2-1; a possible D gene is TRBD1 (6 bases). The CDR3 spans 17 residues. Deletions cut 2 bases from V and 0 bases from J, with 14 bases between. Germline values: CDR1 ENHRY, CDR2 SYGVKD. The CDR3, as DNA: TGTGCCATCAGTGAGCGACAGGTGGGTTCCTCCTACAATGAGCAGTTCTTC. Translated, it gives CAISERQVGSSYNEQFF.

This clonotype appeared a few times. This chain uses TRBV5-1 with TRBJ2-7, with no clear D. The germline V gene encodes CDR1 SGHRS and CDR2 YFSETQ. This CDR3 is 14 amino acids long. V lost 1 base to trimming and J lost 0 bases, with 8 bases between them. The CDR3: CASSLPQSSYEQYF. The CDR3 region has the DNA TGCGCCAGCAGCTTGCCCCAGAGCTCCTACGAGCAGTACTTC.

The chain recombines TRBV5-1 with TRBJ1-1; the D gene is possibly TRBD1 (5 bases). Trimming left V 0 bases short and J 11 bases short, with 14 bases between. There are 13 residues in the CDR3. Germline CDR1 SGHRS, CDR2 YFSETQ. CDR3 coding DNA: TGCGCCAGCAGCTTGGGGATCGGGGCGGATGCTTTCTTT. It encodes CASSLGIGADAFF.

There are many counts of this clonotype. V gene TRBV6-2 or TRBV6-3 combines with J gene TRBJ1-1; D is undetermined. V lost 2 bases and J lost 1, with 2 bases in between. The length of the CDR3 is 12 residues. Per germline, CDR1 MNHEY and CDR2 SVGEGT. DNA for the CDR3: TGTGCCAGCAGTTACACGAACACTGAAGCTTTCTTT. Its translation: CASSYTNTEAFF.

This clonotype was observed a handful of times. The V gene is TRBV2, the J gene TRBJ2-1; tentative D call: TRBD1 (5 bases). Germline V gene sequence: CDR1 SNHLY, CDR2 FYNNEI. The V and J ends lost 7 bases and 6 bases respectively, with 7 bases between them. CDR3 length equals 11 residues. The CDR3 DNA reads TGTGCCAGCATGGGGCGCAATGAGCAGTTCTTC. This translates into CASMGRNEQFF.

V and J are TRBV3-1 and TRBJ2-2, with D uncertain. Trimming stripped 0 bases from V and 4 bases from J, with 12 bases between. CDR3 size: 16 residues. The germline CDR1 and CDR2 sequences are LGHDT and YNNKEL (reference sequence). The CDR3 DNA is TGTGCCAGCAGCCAAGAATTCCCCCACTTCACCGGGGAGCTGTTTTTT. Its protein is CASSQEFPHFTGELFF.

J is TRBJ2-5 and V is TRBV12-3 or TRBV12-4; D is unclear. V was trimmed by 2 bases and J by 5 bases, leaving 9 bases between them. This CDR3 is 13 amino acids long. In DNA, the CDR3 is TGTGCCAGCAGTTTAACGGCTTTCGAGACCCAGTACTTC. Its translation: CASSLTAFETQYF.

This clonotype was found a few times. The chain links TRBV6-2 or TRBV6-3 to TRBJ1-2; 7 nucleotides agree with TRBD1. CDR3 length: 16 residues. V was pared by 4 bases and J by 4 bases, with 12 bases of the junction left unmatched. CDR1 and CDR2 from the germline V gene are MNHEY and SVGEGT. The CDR3, as DNA: TGTGCCAGCAGTTCGACAACGACGAGACAGGGCTATGGCTACACCTTC. Amino acid sequence: CASSSTTTRQGYGYTF.

This clonotype has only a few counts. J is TRBJ2-1 and V is TRBV5-1; D call uncertain. CDR3 size: 15 residues. V was shortened by 5 bases and J by 0 bases, with 12 bases between the two germline ends. The germline gives CDR1 SGHRS, CDR2 YFSETQ. CDR3 nucleotides: TGCGCCAGCAGTAGACTGCCCGCCTCCTACAATGAGCAGTTCTTC. Protein: CASSRLPASYNEQFF.

This clonotype appeared a few times. J is TRBJ2-3 and V is TRBV4-1; 8 bases fit TRBD2. There are 17 residues in the CDR3. V trimming: 1 base; J trimming: 2 bases; junction bases outside the gene matches: 8. Germline loops: CDR1 MGHRA, CDR2 YSYEKL. CDR3 sequence (DNA): TGCGCCAGCAGCCAAGTTCTGCGGGGGGCCCCCACAGATACGCAGTATTTT. Translated: CASSQVLRGAPTDTQYF.

This clonotype has more than one count but fewer than ten. CDR3 in DNA: TGCAGTGCTGCTACAGGGGGCACTGAAGCTTTCTTT. Translated: CSAATGGTEAFF. This sequence joins TRBV20-1 and TRBJ1-1; the match to TRBD1 covers 8 bases. The V gene end was trimmed by 5 bases and the J gene end by 4 bases; junction bases not matched to a gene: 3. Germline-derived CDR1 and CDR2 are DFQATT and SNEGSKA (reference sequence). The CDR3 runs to 12 residues.

This clonotype has at least ten counts. The V call is TRBV9, the J call TRBJ2-1; 7 bases agree with TRBD1. The J segment lost 6 bases and the V segment lost 4 bases, leaving 4 bases of the junction unmatched. Germline assignment: CDR1 SGDLS and CDR2 YYNGEE. The CDR3 length is 13 residues. The DNA of the CDR3 is TGTGCCAGCAGCTTACAGGGGACCAATGAGCAGTTCTTC. As protein: CASSLQGTNEQFF.

This clonotype was seen repeatedly, ten times or more. The chain has TRBV5-6 and TRBJ2-4; D gene ambiguous. The germline V gene encodes CDR1 SGHDT and CDR2 YYEEEE. This CDR3 contains 14 residues. V was pared by 5 bases and J by 1 base, with 10 bases between. CDR3: CASSPSGAKNIQYF. CDR3 bases: TGTGCCAGCAGTCCCAGTGGGGCCAAAAACATTCAGTACTTC.

The gene calls are TRBV28 and TRBJ2-2, with 8 positions matching TRBD2. There are 16 residues in the CDR3. Germline values: CDR1 MDHEN, CDR2 SYDVKM. The V gene end was trimmed by 6 bases and the J gene end by 5 bases; junction bases not matched to a gene: 11. The chain's CDR3 is CASRRSRAGATGELFF. The CDR3 DNA follows: TGTGCCAGCAGGCGAAGCAGAGCGGGAGCAACCGGGGAGCTGTTTTTT.

This clonotype was counted between two and nine times. This sequence joins TRBV5-1 and TRBJ2-7; D ambiguous. V was clipped by 2 bases and J by 5 bases, with 5 bases between them. The germline CDR1 and CDR2 sequences are SGHRS and YFSETQ. CDR3 length: 11 amino acids. CDR3 sequence: CASSFSDEQYF. Written as DNA, the CDR3 is TGCGCCAGCAGCTTTTCAGACGAGCAGTACTTC.

This clonotype was counted only a few times. The junction shows a germline mismatch at one end, possibly a read error. The rearrangement links TRBV4-1 to TRBJ1-2; possible D gene TRBD1, 5 bases. This CDR3 has 12 amino acids. Germline assignment: CDR1 MGHRA and CDR2 YSYEKL. The CDR3 region is CASSQGGFGYSF. The CDR3 region has the DNA TGCGCCAGCAGCCAGGGGGGTTTTGGCTACTCCTTC.

This clonotype was observed at least ten times. The chain employs TRBV5-1 and TRBJ2-5, with D tentatively TRBD1 (6 bases). CDR3 length equals 16 residues. Germline V lookup: CDR1 SGHRS, CDR2 YFSETQ. V dropped 0 bases and J dropped 5 bases, with 17 bases sitting between them. CDR3 coding DNA: TGCGCCAGCAGCTTGGAAGGCGGAAGGGGGATGGAGACCCAGTACTTC. It translates to CASSLEGGRGMETQYF.

This clonotype was counted a few times. This sequence joins TRBV7-8 and TRBJ2-1, with 10 bases matching TRBD2. V dropped 0 bases and J dropped 9; count of bases not matched to a gene: 5. The CDR3 is 15 residues long. CDR1 is SGHVS, CDR2 FQNEAQ, per germline. This CDR3 is CASSLASGGASEQFF. In nucleotides, the CDR3 is TGTGCCAGCAGCTTAGCCAGCGGGGGGGCCAGTGAGCAGTTCTTC.

V gene TRBV2 combines with J gene TRBJ1-1; no clear D. Germline-derived CDR1 and CDR2 are SNHLY and FYNNEI. V was cut by 1 base and J by 4 bases, with 4 bases left in between. The CDR3 is made up of 12 amino acids. The CDR3: CASSEGLTEAFF. CDR3 DNA: TGTGCCAGCAGTGAAGGCCTCACTGAAGCTTTCTTT.